The clone carrying this TCR beta chain appeared many times. Its target is not known. Patients were all node-negative on CT and PET/CT, lacking prior chemotherapy, radiotherapy or other malignancies. Each of two time points yielded roughly 6.4 milliliters of peripheral venous blood. The entry originates in a study of prognosis after radiotherapy for stage I lung cancer. Across the whole study: The study deemed all of its non-small cell lung cancer patients medically inoperable.

It was by two-round multiplex PCR that TCR beta CDR3 was amplified from genomic DNA. Every TRBV and TRBJ gene had its own specific primer in first-round PCR. TCRdb reprocessed the multiplex PCR reads with MiXCR, giving one entry per CDR3 protein. The sample holds some 27,000 distinct CDR3 sequences, less than 35% seen once. Whole-study results and caveats: Samples before stereotactic body radiation therapy had more unique TCR clones (median 10,088 versus 6,861).

CDR1 and CDR2 from the germline V gene are SGHNT and YYREEE (reference sequence). V was trimmed by 4 bases and J by 2 bases, leaving 13 bases between them. The CDR3 has 15 amino acids. The chain joins TRBV5-4 to TRBJ2-1, with TRBD2 as a possible D gene (6 bases). This TCR derives from a donor over 45 with non-small cell lung cancer. The material was PBMCs, obtained before or after stereotactic body radiation therapy (not recorded which). The CDR3 sequence is CASSQEGGTYNEQFF. Here the CDR3 DNA reads TGTGCCAGCAGCCAGGAGGGTGGCACCTACAATGAGCAGTTCTTC.